The 12 T cell receptor beta chains in this list originate from one sample, sequenced in a study of cytomegalovirus exposure and HLA in healthy donors. The primer mix had 60 Vbeta and 13 Jbeta primers. Assay: immunoSEQ multiplex PCR; the TCRdb copy retains only in-frame clones and omits some. The sample yields 100,000 to 150,000 clones, approximately 86% seen once. The sequenced material came from PBMCs. All receptors come from a boy between 10 and 17 years old in good health and CMV-seronegative.

The V and J genes are TRBV7-8 and TRBJ2-2, with TRBD2 as a possible D gene (5 bases). Germline CDR1 and CDR2: SGHVS and FQNEAQ. Trimming stripped 6 bases from V and 0 bases from J, with 14 bases between. This CDR3 spans 16 amino acids. The DNA of the CDR3 is TGTGCCAGCAGTCGTACTAGATTACCGAACACCGGGGAGCTGTTTTTT. This gives the protein CASSRTRLPNTGELFF.

This clone was seen just once. This chain links TRBV15 with TRBJ2-7; no definite D call. The CDR3 has 14 amino acids. Between the trimmed V and J ends, which lost 0 bases and 0 bases, there was a span of 6 bases. The V gene's germline CDR1 is LNHNV and CDR2 YYDKDF (reference sequence). For the CDR3, the DNA is TGTGCCACCAGCAGAGACAGAACCTCCTACGAGCAGTACTTC. Translating gives CATSRDRTSYEQYF.

This chain uses TRBV7-2 with TRBJ1-2; TRBD1 might be the D (5 bases). Trimming removed 5 bases at V and 8 bases at J, with 21 bases between. Germline lookup yields CDR1 SGHTA and CDR2 FQGNSA. This CDR3 has 15 residues. The CDR3 loop is CASSPWGLAPAGYTF. DNA for the CDR3: TGTGCCAGCAGCCCATGGGGACTGGCCCCGGCGGGCTACACCTTC.

This chain uses TRBV25-1 with TRBJ2-1; D is uncertain. The CDR3 spans 14 residues. Germline assignment: CDR1 MGHDK and CDR2 SYGVNS. V was shortened by 5 bases and J by 0 bases, with 8 bases between the two germline ends. CDR3 sequence reads: CASSRGISYNEQFF. The CDR3 DNA reads TGTGCCAGCAGTAGAGGAATCTCCTACAATGAGCAGTTCTTC.

This chain joins TRBV11-3 and TRBJ2-3, with 8 bases matching TRBD2. CDR3 length: 14 amino acids. V trimming: 5 bases; J trimming: 10 bases; junction bases outside the gene matches: 11. CDR1 is SGHNT, CDR2 YENEEA, per germline. CDR3 sequence (DNA): TGTGCCAGCAGCCCAGGGACTAGTTGGGAGGCGCAGTATTTT. It codes for CASSPGTSWEAQYF.

This chain uses TRBV4-1 with TRBJ1-2, with D unresolved. There are 15 residues in the CDR3. Trimming shortened V by 0 bases and J by 4 bases, and 12 bases separated the two germline ends. The V gene's germline CDR1 is MGHRA and CDR2 YSYEKL. The CDR3 sequence is CASSQDSEEPYGYTF. As DNA, the CDR3 is TGCGCCAGCAGCCAAGACTCGGAGGAGCCCTATGGCTACACCTTC.

This clone was recorded a few times. The CDR3 loop is CASSSQEKLFF. CDR3 DNA: TGTGCCAGCAGTTCACAGGAAAAACTGTTTTTT. The V call is TRBV5-5, the J call TRBJ1-4; D not resolved. The ends were cut back, 5 bases at V and 8 bases at J, with 7 bases in the middle. This CDR3 has 11 residues. Germline V lookup: CDR1 SGHKS, CDR2 YYEKEE (reference sequence).

Turning to this clone: Mismatch with germline at one junction end may stem from a read error. The chain has TRBV7-9 and TRBJ2-7; D may be TRBD2 (5 bases). Germline V gene lookup returns CDR1 SEHNR and CDR2 FQNEAQ (reference sequence). The CDR3 length is 15 residues. For the CDR3, the DNA is TGTTCCAGCAGCTTACTCGCCCTAGCCCAGAACGAGCAGTACTTC. This gives the protein CSSSLLALAQNEQYF.

This clone was seen just once. J is TRBJ2-3 and V is TRBV5-8, with 9 bases that match TRBD1. Germline CDR1 and CDR2: SGHTS and YDEGEE. The CDR3 sequence is 14 residues long. J was trimmed by 4 bases and V by 0 bases; bases with no gene match: 0. The CDR3 loop is CASSLGQGADTQYF. DNA of the CDR3: TGTGCCAGCAGCTTGGGACAGGGGGCAGATACGCAGTATTTT.

This rearrangement joins TRBV30 to TRBJ2-5, with D perhaps matching TRBD1 (6 bases). This CDR3 comprises 14 residues. CDR1 and CDR2 (germline): GTSNPN, SVGIG (reference sequence). Trimming removed 2 bases from V and 7 bases from J, with 17 bases in between. The CDR3 region has the DNA TGTGCCTGGAGTCTAGGCGTGGGGGCTGTGACCCAGTACTTC. It encodes CAWSLGVGAVTQYF.

V and J are TRBV9 and TRBJ1-6; D perhaps matches TRBD1 (6 bases). The germline CDR1 and CDR2 sequences are SGDLS and YYNGEE. V was shortened by 3 bases and J by 6 bases, with 13 bases between the two germline ends. The CDR3 runs to 15 residues. CDR3 sequence reads: CASSESLTGNSPLHF. Here the CDR3 DNA reads TGTGCCAGCAGCGAGTCCCTGACAGGTAATTCACCCCTCCACTTT.

This chain links TRBV5-4 with TRBJ2-7, with TRBD1 matching over 10 bases. The germline gives CDR1 SGHNT, CDR2 YYREEE (reference sequence). This CDR3 contains 16 residues. Trimming cost V 3 bases and J 6 bases; bases outside gene matches: 12. The CDR3 region is CASSYLSRDRGREQYF. The CDR3 DNA follows: TGTGCCAGCAGCTACCTAAGCCGGGACAGGGGTCGCGAGCAGTACTTC.